What follows are 16 T cell receptor beta chains derived from one specimen sequenced in a study of cytomegalovirus exposure and HLA in healthy donors. Primers for the PCR totalled 60 Vbeta and 13 Jbeta. TCRdb's table, derived via immunoSEQ multiplex PCR, lists solely in-frame clones and lacks some. With approximately 200,000 clones in the sample, the ten largest clones hold around 0.74%. Sample: PBMCs. These TCRs come from a boy younger than 18 in good health and CMV-seronegative.

V gene TRBV9 combines with J gene TRBJ2-5; the D gene is possibly TRBD1 (6 bases). This CDR3 has 13 amino acids. V was shortened by 2 bases and J by 5 bases, with 10 bases between the two germline ends. CDR1 is SGDLS, CDR2 YYNGEE, per germline. The CDR3 DNA sequence: TGTGCCAGCAGCGTTGGGGGCTACGAGACCCAGTACTTC. It specifies CASSVGGYETQYF.

This sequence joins TRBV4-1 and TRBJ1-1; tentatively, D is TRBD1 (5 bases). Germline V gene lookup returns CDR1 MGHRA and CDR2 YSYEKL. There are 14 residues in the CDR3. The V gene lost 0 bases and the J gene lost 1 base, with 6 bases spanning the gap. The CDR3 sequence is CASSQEGQNTEAFF. The CDR3 DNA follows: TGCGCCAGCAGCCAAGAAGGACAGAACACTGAAGCTTTCTTT.

The genes are TRBV4-1 and TRBJ2-1; no clear D. Trimming removed 2 bases at V and 4 bases at J, with 9 bases between. CDR3 length: 14 amino acids. Germline values: CDR1 MGHRA, CDR2 YSYEKL. The CDR3 nucleotides read TGCGCCAGCAGCCAACCAACCCTATACAATGAGCAGTTCTTC. Its translation: CASSQPTLYNEQFF.

This chain uses TRBV28 with TRBJ1-1, with 7 positions matching TRBD1. This CDR3 comprises 9 residues. The J segment lost 11 bases and the V segment lost 9 bases, leaving 3 bases of the junction unmatched. From germline, CDR1 is MDHEN and CDR2 SYDVKM. The CDR3 reads CARIQGAFF. In DNA form, the CDR3 reads TGTGCCAGAATACAGGGGGCTTTCTTT.

The chain employs TRBV2 and TRBJ2-1, with 8 bases lining up with TRBD2. V gave up 7 bases and J gave up 4 bases; unmatched junction bases: 6. Germline V lookup: CDR1 SNHLY, CDR2 FYNNEI. The CDR3 is 14 residues long. The DNA of the CDR3 is TGTGCCAGCACACGGGGGGGACCTTACAATGAGCAGTTCTTC. The encoded protein is CASTRGGPYNEQFF.

This chain joins TRBV5-1 and TRBJ1-1, with D perhaps matching TRBD1 (5 bases). V lost 5 bases and J 3 bases, leaving 14 bases between the germline ends. Germline CDR1 SGHRS, CDR2 YFSETQ. The CDR3 length is 14 residues. The CDR3 reads CASRYRGGHTEAFF. CDR3 DNA sequence: TGCGCCAGCAGATATAGGGGTGGGCACACTGAAGCTTTCTTT.

The V call is TRBV27, the J call TRBJ1-6; 8 bases agree with TRBD1. The germline V gene encodes CDR1 MNHEY and CDR2 SMNVEV (reference sequence). The CDR3 has 13 residues. V shed 5 bases, J shed 11 bases, and the junction held 5 bases outside the gene matches. The CDR3 sequence is CASSMTGVAPLHF. The CDR3 nucleotides are TGTGCCAGCAGTATGACAGGGGTGGCACCCCTCCACTTT.

The chain is built from TRBV30 and TRBJ2-1; 10 nucleotides line up with TRBD2. Germline CDR1 GTSNPN, CDR2 SVGIG (reference sequence). Losses at the gene ends were 1 base for V and 9 bases for J; bases not matched to a gene: 9. The CDR3 has 15 amino acids. The DNA of the CDR3 is TGTGCCTGGAGTGCCGGGACTAGCGTCCGTAGTGAGCAGTTCTTC. Its protein is CAWSAGTSVRSEQFF.

The genes are TRBV19 and TRBJ1-2; 8 positions match TRBD1. Germline lookup yields CDR1 LNHDA and CDR2 SQIVND (reference sequence). The V gene end was trimmed by 9 bases and the J gene end by 8 bases; junction bases not matched to a gene: 11. The CDR3 is 13 amino acids. The CDR3 here is CARKGGAGGGYTF. The DNA for the CDR3 is TGTGCCAGAAAGGGGGGGGCAGGGGGCGGCTACACCTTC.

CDR3 in amino acids: CASSQLPPTGAALTEAFF. CDR3 coding DNA: TGCGCCAGCAGCCAACTGCCGCCGACAGGGGCCGCTCTGACTGAAGCTTTCTTT. The genes are TRBV4-1 and TRBJ1-1; 8 bases align to TRBD1. This CDR3 spans 18 amino acids. Germline loops: CDR1 MGHRA, CDR2 YSYEKL. With V trimmed by 2 bases and J by 5 bases, 16 bases remained unmatched.

The rearrangement links TRBV6-5 to TRBJ2-1, with D possibly matching TRBD2 (5 bases). The CDR3 consists of 14 residues. Germline values: CDR1 MNHEY, CDR2 SVGAGI. Trimming left V 2 bases short and J 6 bases short, with 11 bases between. The DNA of the CDR3 is TGTGCCAGCAGTTACGTTTCGGGGAGCAATGAGCAGTTCTTC. Residues: CASSYVSGSNEQFF.

The chain has TRBV5-6 and TRBJ1-1; D call uncertain. The CDR3 totals 14 residues. V lost 5 bases to trimming and J lost 1 base, with 12 bases between them. Germline CDR1 SGHDT, CDR2 YYEEEE. For the CDR3, the DNA is TGTGCCAGCAGTACGGGGTGGGGGAACACTGAAGCTTTCTTT. It codes for CASSTGWGNTEAFF.

The chain couples TRBV7-9 to TRBJ1-4; D call uncertain. CDR3 size: 12 residues. CDR1 is SEHNR, CDR2 FQNEAQ, per germline (reference sequence). V dropped 5 bases and J dropped 1 base, with 2 bases sitting between them. The DNA of the CDR3 is TGTGCCAGCAGCCTAACTAATGAAAAACTGTTTTTT. Its protein product is CASSLTNEKLFF.

The CDR3 loop is CASSVAGGFYEQYF. For the CDR3, the DNA is TGTGCCAGCAGCGTAGCTGGGGGGTTCTACGAGCAGTACTTC. This rearrangement joins TRBV9 to TRBJ2-7; D perhaps matches TRBD2 (6 bases). The germline V and J ends were trimmed by 0 bases and 3 bases, with 10 bases remaining between them. CDR1 SGDLS and CDR2 YYNGEE come from the germline V gene. The CDR3 totals 14 residues.

The rearrangement joins TRBV9 to TRBJ2-1, with 9 positions matching TRBD2. Trimming at V came to 0 bases and at J to 10 bases, leaving 2 bases not matched to a gene. CDR1 SGDLS and CDR2 YYNGEE come from the germline V gene. The CDR3 extends over 13 amino acids. The CDR3, as DNA: TGTGCCAGCAGCGTAGGACTAGCGGACGAGCAGTTCTTC. This encodes CASSVGLADEQFF. Combining the CDR3 with reference TRBV9 and TRBJ2-1 gives the whole variable domain DSGVTQTPKHLITATGQRVTLRCSPRSGDLSVYWYQQSLDQGLQFLIQYYNGEERAKGNILERFSAQQFPDLHSELNLSSLELGDSALYFCASSVGLADEQFFGPGTRLTVL.

This chain joins TRBV15 and TRBJ2-3; the match to TRBD2 covers 14 bases. The junction had 3 bases not matched to a gene; V was cut back by 1 base and J by 0 bases. Germline values: CDR1 LNHNV, CDR2 YYDKDF (reference sequence). CDR3 length: 18 amino acids. The CDR3 coding sequence is TGTGCCACCAGCAGAGGACTAGCGGGGGGGCCGAGCACAGATACGCAGTATTTT. Protein sequence: CATSRGLAGGPSTDTQYF.